This record covers a single T cell receptor beta chain. Documented treatment: oral pan-JAK inhibitor, 5-10 mg twice daily. After removal of 2 bases from V and 3 bases from J, the junction contained 7 bases not matched to a gene. Germline-derived CDR1 and CDR2 are GTSNPN and SVGIG (reference sequence). This CDR3 has 15 amino acids. These data come from a study of CD8+ T cells in alopecia areata. Sequencing used cDNA as its template, made by extracting RNA and reverse transcribing it. Only in-frame clones appear in the TCRdb table, and some are missing; sequencing was by immunoSEQ multiplex PCR. Counted here are some 240,000 clones, around three fifths occurring once; the ten biggest clones make up 1.5% to 2%.

The gene calls are TRBV30 and TRBJ1-5; TRBD1 matches at 7 bases. The TCR sequence derives from a human donor with alopecia areata. Material: CD4+ T cells sorted from blood, obtained at week 4, from a patient treated with tofacitinib. This chain's CDR3 is CAWSKGDRINQPQHF. The DNA for the CDR3 is TGTGCCTGGAGTAAGGGGGACAGAATCAATCAGCCCCAGCATTTT.